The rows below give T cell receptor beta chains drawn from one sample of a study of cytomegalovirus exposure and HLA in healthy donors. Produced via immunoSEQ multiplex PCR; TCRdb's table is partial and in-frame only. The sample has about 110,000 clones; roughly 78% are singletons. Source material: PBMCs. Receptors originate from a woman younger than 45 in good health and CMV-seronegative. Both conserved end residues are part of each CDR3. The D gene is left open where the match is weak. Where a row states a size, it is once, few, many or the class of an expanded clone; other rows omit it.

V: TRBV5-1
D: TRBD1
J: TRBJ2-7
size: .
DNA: TGCGCCAGCAGCAGGACAGGGGGCGAGCAGTACTTC
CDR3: CASSRTGGEQYF

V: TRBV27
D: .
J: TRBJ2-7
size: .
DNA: TGTGCCAGCAGTTTTGGGGGGGCCTCCCACGAGCAGTACTTC
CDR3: CASSFGGASHEQYF

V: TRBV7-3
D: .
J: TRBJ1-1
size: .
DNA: TGTGCCAGCAGCTTAGGGGCAGCCAACACTGAAGCTTTCTTT
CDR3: CASSLGAANTEAFF

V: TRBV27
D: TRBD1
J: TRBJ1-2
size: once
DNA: TGTGCCAGCAAAACAGGGGTTAGTGGCTACACCTTC
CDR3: CASKTGVSGYTF

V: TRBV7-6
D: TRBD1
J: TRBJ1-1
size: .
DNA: TGTGCCAGCAGCTTAGCGCCGGGACAGGTGGGGTCTGAAGCTTTCTTT
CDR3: CASSLAPGQVGSEAFF

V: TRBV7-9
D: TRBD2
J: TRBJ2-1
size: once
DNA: TGTGCCAGCAGCGCGACACTAGCGGCCCATTCCTACAATGAGCAGTTCTTC
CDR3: CASSATLAAHSYNEQFF

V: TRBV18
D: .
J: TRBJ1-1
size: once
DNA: TGTGCCAGCTCACTCAGTACAGGGACCGATGAAGCTTTCTTT
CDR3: CASSLSTGTDEAFF

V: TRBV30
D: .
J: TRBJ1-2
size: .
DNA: TGTGCCTCTAACTCTGGCTATGGCTACACCTTC
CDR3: CASNSGYGYTF

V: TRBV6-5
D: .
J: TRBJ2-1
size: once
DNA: TGTGCCAGCAGTTGGGGCGGGGGCGATGAGCAGTTCTTC
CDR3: CASSWGGGDEQFF

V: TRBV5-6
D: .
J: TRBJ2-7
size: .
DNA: TGTGCCAGCAGCTTGTTTCCAAACTCCTACGAGCAGTACTTC
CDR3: CASSLFPNSYEQYF

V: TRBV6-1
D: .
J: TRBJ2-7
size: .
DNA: TGTGCCAGCTCGTTACAGGGCAGTTTCTACGAGCAGTACTTC
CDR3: CASSLQGSFYEQYF

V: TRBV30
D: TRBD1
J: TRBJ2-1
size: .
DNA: TGTGCCTGGAGTAGACAGGGGGCGTCCAATGAGCAGTTCTTC
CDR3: CAWSRQGASNEQFF

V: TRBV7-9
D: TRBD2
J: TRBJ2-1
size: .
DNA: TGTGCCAGCCAACGACTAGCGGGAGGGAATGAGCAGTTCTTC
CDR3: CASQRLAGGNEQFF

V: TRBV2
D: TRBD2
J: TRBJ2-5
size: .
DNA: TGTGCCAGCAGTGAAGCTAGCGGGCTTCAAGAGACCCAGTACTTC
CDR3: CASSEASGLQETQYF

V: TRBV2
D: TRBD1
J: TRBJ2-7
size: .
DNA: TGTGCCAGCACCCCGGGGCAGGGGGCACACGAGCAGTACTTC
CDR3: CASTPGQGAHEQYF

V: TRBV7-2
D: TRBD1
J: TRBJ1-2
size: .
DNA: TGTGCCAGCAGCTCAAATCTCAGGGGGAACTATGGCTACACCTTC
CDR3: CASSSNLRGNYGYTF

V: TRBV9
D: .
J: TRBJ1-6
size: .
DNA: TGTGCCAGCAGCGTAGGGTCCGCCGGGAATTCACCCCTCCACTTT
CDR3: CASSVGSAGNSPLHF

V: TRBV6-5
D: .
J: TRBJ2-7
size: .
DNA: TGTGCCAGCAGTTTCAACTATGGCAACTACGAGCAGTACTTC
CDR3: CASSFNYGNYEQYF

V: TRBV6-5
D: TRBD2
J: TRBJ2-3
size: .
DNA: TGTGCCAGTACTAGCGGGACAGATACGCAGTATTTT
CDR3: CASTSGTDTQYF

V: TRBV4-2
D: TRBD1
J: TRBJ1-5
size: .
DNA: TGTGCCAGCAGCCATGTTCACGTTTCGGGACAGGGGTACCCAGACAATCAGCCCCAGCATTTT
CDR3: CASSHVHVSGQGYPDNQPQHF

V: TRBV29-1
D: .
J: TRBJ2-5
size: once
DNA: TGCAGCGTGGGGGGAGTGGGAGAGACCCAGTACTTC
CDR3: CSVGGVGETQYF

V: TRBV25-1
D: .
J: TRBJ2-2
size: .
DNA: TGTGCCAGCAGTGAATACGGTAGCGGGAACACCGGGGAGCTGTTTTTT
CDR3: CASSEYGSGNTGELFF

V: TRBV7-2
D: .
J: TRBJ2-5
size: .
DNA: TGTGCCAGCAGCTCTTCCGTTTTCGAGACCCAGTACTTC
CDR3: CASSSSVFETQYF

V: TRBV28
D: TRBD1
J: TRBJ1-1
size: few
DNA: TGTGCCAGCAGTAAGAACAGGGGCTACACTGAAGCTTTCTTT
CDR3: CASSKNRGYTEAFF

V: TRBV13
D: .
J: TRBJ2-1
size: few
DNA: TGTGCCAGCAGCTTAGGAGGGGGGGGCAATGAGCAGTTCTTC
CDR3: CASSLGGGGNEQFF

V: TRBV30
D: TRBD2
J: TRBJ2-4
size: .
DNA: TGTGCCTGGAGTGAGCGCGGGGGGGCCATTCAGTACTTC
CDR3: CAWSERGGAIQYF

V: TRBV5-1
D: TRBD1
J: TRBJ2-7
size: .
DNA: TGCGCCAGCAGCTTCCCGACAGGGCAAGACGAGCAGTACTTC
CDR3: CASSFPTGQDEQYF

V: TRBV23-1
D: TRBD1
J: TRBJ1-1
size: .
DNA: TGCGCCAGCAGTCAACGACAGGGAGGGAACACTGAAGCTTTCTTT
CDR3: CASSQRQGGNTEAFF

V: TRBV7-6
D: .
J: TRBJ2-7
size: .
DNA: TGTGCCAGCAGCTTTGGGGGCCCCTACGAGCAGTACTTC
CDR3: CASSFGGPYEQYF

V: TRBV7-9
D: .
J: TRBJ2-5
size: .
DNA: TGTGCCAGCAGCTCCCCCCCGTCGCGTGAACCAAGCGCGACCCAGTACTTC
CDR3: CASSSPPSREPSATQYF

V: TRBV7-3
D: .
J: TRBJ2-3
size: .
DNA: TGTGCCAGCAGCGATCAAGGTGGAGCGCAGTATTTT
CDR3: CASSDQGGAQYF

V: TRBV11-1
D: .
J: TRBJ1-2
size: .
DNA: TGTGCCAGCAGCTTCGCGGCTAACTATGGCTACACCTTC
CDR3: CASSFAANYGYTF

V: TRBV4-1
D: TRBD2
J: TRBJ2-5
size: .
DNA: TGCGCCAGCAGCCAAGATCTGAGTAGCGGGGGGAGAGAGACCCAGTACTTC
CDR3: CASSQDLSSGGRETQYF

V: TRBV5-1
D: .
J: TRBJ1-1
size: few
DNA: TGCGCCAGCAGCTTGGCCGGGGAGGCTGAAGCTTTCTTT
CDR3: CASSLAGEAEAFF

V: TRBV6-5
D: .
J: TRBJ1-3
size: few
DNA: TGTGCCAGCAGTGTCGCAGGATCTGGAAACACCATATATTTT
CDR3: CASSVAGSGNTIYF

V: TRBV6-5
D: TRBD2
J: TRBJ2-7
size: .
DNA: TGTGCCAGCAGTCCTGGGACTAGCGGAGACGAGCAGTACTTC
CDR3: CASSPGTSGDEQYF

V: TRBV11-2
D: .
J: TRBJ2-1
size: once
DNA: TGTGCCACCGCAGGGGTTTACAATGAGCAGTTCTTC
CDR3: CATAGVYNEQFF

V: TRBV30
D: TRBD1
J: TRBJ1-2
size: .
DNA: TGTGCCTGGACCCGGGACAGCCCAAACTATGGCTACACCTTC
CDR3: CAWTRDSPNYGYTF

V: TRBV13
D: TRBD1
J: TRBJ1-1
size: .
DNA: TGTGCCAGCAGCTCCCGCCGGGACAGCCGGCCTCGCACTGAAGCTTTCTTT
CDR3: CASSSRRDSRPRTEAFF

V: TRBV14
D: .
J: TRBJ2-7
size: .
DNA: TGTGCCAGCAGCCAAGATGGGGGCAACGCGGCCTACGAGCAGTACTTC
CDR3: CASSQDGGNAAYEQYF

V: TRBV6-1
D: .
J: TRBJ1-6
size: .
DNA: TGTGCCAGCAGACGGGATAATTCACCCCTCCACTTT
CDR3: CASRRDNSPLHF

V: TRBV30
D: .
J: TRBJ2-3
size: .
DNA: TGTGCCTGGAGTGTACAGTCTAGCCGGATCACAGATACGCAGTATTTT
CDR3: CAWSVQSSRITDTQYF

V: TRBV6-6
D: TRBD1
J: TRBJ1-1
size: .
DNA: TGTGCCAGCATCGCACAGGGGGCGAGGACTGAAGCTTTCTTT
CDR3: CASIAQGARTEAFF

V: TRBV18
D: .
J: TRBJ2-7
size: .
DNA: TGTGCCAGCTCACCGTCCCGAGACTCCTACGAGCAGTACTTC
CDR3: CASSPSRDSYEQYF

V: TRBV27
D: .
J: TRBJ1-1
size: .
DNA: TGTGCCAGCAGTTTATCGATTACAGTTCAAGCTTTCTTT
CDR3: CASSLSITVQAFF